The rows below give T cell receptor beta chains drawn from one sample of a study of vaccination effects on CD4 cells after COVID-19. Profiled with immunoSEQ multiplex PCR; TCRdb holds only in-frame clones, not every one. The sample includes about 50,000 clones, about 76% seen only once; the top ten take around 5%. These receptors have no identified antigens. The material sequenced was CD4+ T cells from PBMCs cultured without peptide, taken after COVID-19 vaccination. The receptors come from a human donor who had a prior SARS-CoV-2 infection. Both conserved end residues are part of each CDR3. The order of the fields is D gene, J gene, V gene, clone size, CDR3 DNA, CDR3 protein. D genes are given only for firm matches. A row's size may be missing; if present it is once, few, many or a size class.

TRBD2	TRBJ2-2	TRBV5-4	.	TGTGCCAGCAGCTTAGGCGGGAGGGCCGGGGAGCTGTTTTTT	CASSLGGRAGELFF
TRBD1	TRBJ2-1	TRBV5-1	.	TGCGCCAGCAGCGTCCGGACAGGGGGGGGAAATGAGCAGTTCTTC	CASSVRTGGGNEQFF
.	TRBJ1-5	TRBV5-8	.	TGTGCCAGCAGCTTAGGTTGGCAGGGTGGTAGCAATCAGCCCCAGCATTTT	CASSLGWQGGSNQPQHF
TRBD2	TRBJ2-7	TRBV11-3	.	TGTGCCAGCAGCTTAGGGACCGGGAGGGCCGACGAGCAGTACTTC	CASSLGTGRADEQYF
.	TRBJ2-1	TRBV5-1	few	TGCGCCAGCAGCTTGGCCGTACGCTCCTACAATGAGCAGTTCTTC	CASSLAVRSYNEQFF
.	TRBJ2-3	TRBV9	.	TGTGCCAGCAGCGCAGGGTCTCTAGAGACAGATACGCAGTATTTT	CASSAGSLETDTQYF
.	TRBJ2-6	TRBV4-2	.	TGTGCCAGCAGCCAAGATTGGCAGGGTTACTCTGGGGCCAACGTCCTGACTTTC	CASSQDWQGYSGANVLTF
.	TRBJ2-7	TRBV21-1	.	TGTGCCACCGGAGGGGAAGTATCCCACGAGCAGTACTTC	CATGGEVSHEQYF
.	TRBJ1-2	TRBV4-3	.	TGCGCCAGCAGCCAAGACTATGCAGTGGGCTATGGCTACACCTTC	CASSQDYAVGYGYTF
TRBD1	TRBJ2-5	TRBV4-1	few	TGCGCCAGCAGCCAGATTTACCCGACAGGGCAAGAGACCCAGTACTTC	CASSQIYPTGQETQYF
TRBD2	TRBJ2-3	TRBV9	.	TGTGCCAGCAGCCCGGGGGGGGTCACAGATACGCAGTATTTT	CASSPGGVTDTQYF
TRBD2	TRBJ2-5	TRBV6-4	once	TGTGCCAGCAGTGACTGGCTAGCGGGAGATCCTGGTTTGGAGACCCAGTACTTC	CASSDWLAGDPGLETQYF
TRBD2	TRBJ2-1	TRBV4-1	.	TGCGCCAGCAGCCAAGATAGGACTAGCGGGACGCGGGCGGAGCAGTTCTTC	CASSQDRTSGTRAEQFF
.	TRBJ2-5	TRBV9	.	TGTGCCAGCAGCGTCGACTCAGGGTTCCAAGAGACCCAGTACTTC	CASSVDSGFQETQYF
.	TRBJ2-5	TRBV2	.	TGTGCCAGCAGCGGACAGTTGTACCAAGAGACCCAGTACTTC	CASSGQLYQETQYF
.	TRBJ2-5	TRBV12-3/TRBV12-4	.	TGTGCCAGCAGTTTTAGGGGCGAAGAGACCCAGTACTTC	CASSFRGEETQYF
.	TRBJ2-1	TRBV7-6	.	TGTGCCAGCAGCTTAGAGACGAGGATCCACTACAATGAGCAGTTCTTC	CASSLETRIHYNEQFF
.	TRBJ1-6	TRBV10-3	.	TGTGCCATCAGGGACATGTCCTATAATTCACCCCTCCACTTT	CAIRDMSYNSPLHF
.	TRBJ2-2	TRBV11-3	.	TGTGCCAGCAGCGACCTGACATACAGACCCATGTTTTTT	CASSDLTYRPMFF
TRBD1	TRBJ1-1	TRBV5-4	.	TGTGCCAGCAGCCCCCTCGTTCAGACAGGGGGCACTGAAGCTTTCTTT	CASSPLVQTGGTEAFF
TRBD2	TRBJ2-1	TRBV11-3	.	TGTGCCAGCAGCTTAGAATGGCGGTGCGTGGCTAGCGGGATTTACAATGAGCAGTTCTTC	CASSLEWRCVASGIYNEQFF
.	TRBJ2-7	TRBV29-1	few	TGCAGCGTCCGGGGCGGATTTACCTACGAGCAGTACTTC	CSVRGGFTYEQYF
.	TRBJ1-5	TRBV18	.	TGTGCCAGCTCACCAGGGCAGGGTGGCAATCAGCCCCAGCATTTT	CASSPGQGGNQPQHF
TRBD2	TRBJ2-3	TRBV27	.	TGTGCCAGCAGTTTCTGGCGGGTGCGGGGGGACGCAGATACGCAGTATTTT	CASSFWRVRGDADTQYF
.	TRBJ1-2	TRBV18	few	TGTGCCAGCTCACCTCAAGCCTACCACGGACTATCTGGCTACACCTTC	CASSPQAYHGLSGYTF
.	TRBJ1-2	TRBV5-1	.	TGCGCCAGCAGGAGACAGTTTAACTATGGCTACACCTTC	CASRRQFNYGYTF
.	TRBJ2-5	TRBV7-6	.	TGTGCCAGCAGCTTAACCCCCCTGACCCAGTACTTC	CASSLTPLTQYF
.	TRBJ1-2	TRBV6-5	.	TGTGCCAGCAGTTACACGGCCTCTAACTATGGCTACACCTTC	CASSYTASNYGYTF
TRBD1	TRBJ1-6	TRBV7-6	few	TGTGCCAGCAGCTTAGGACAGGGAGTTGGCTCACCCCTCCACTTT	CASSLGQGVGSPLHF
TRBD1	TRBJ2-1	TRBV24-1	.	TGTGCCACCTCTTTCGGGGACAGGACCTACAATGAGCAGTTCTTC	CATSFGDRTYNEQFF
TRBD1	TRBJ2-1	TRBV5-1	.	TGCGCCAGCAGCTTCGGGACAGGGGGTTACAATGAGCAGTTCTTC	CASSFGTGGYNEQFF
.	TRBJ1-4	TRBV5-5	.	TGTGCCAGCAGGTTAAGAGCAACTAATGAAAAACTGTTTTTT	CASRLRATNEKLFF
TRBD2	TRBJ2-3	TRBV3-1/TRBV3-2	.	TGTGCCAGCAGCCGCGGGACTAGCGGGGGGGCGAGGACGCAGTATTTT	CASSRGTSGGARTQYF
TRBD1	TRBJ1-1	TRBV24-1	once	TGTGCCACCATTGGACAGGGGGCAGGTCTGAACACTGAAGCTTTCTTT	CATIGQGAGLNTEAFF
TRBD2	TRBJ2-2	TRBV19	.	TGTGCCACGGGGGGACTAGTGAACACCGGGGAGCTGTTTTTT	CATGGLVNTGELFF
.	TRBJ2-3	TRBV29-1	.	TGCAGCGTTGAAGGCAGGGAGGGGGCCCAAGATACGCAGTATTTT	CSVEGREGAQDTQYF
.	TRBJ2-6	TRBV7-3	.	TGTGCCAGCAGCTTCAGCTCAGCTGGGGCCAACGTCCTGACTTTC	CASSFSSAGANVLTF
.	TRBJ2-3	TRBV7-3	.	TGTGCCAGCAGCTTAAAAGGGGGGGGAGATACGCAGTATTTT	CASSLKGGGDTQYF
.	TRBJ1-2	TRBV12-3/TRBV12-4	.	TGTGCCAGCAGTTTAACCGGCTATGGCTACACCTTC	CASSLTGYGYTF
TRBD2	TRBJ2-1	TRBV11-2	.	TGTGCCAGCAGCGCCCACCTTACTAGCGATGAGCAGTTCTTC	CASSAHLTSDEQFF
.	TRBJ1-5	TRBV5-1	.	TGCGCCAGCAGCGCAACAGGGTTCGGTCAGCCCCAGCATTTT	CASSATGFGQPQHF
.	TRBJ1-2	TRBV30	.	TGTGCCTGGAGTGGTCCGTTCTATGGCTACACCTTC	CAWSGPFYGYTF
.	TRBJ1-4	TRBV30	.	TGTGCCTGGAGTAAGGGGAGCGAAAAACTGTTTTTT	CAWSKGSEKLFF
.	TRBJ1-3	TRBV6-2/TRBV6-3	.	TGTGCCAGCAGCTCCGGGGGCTCTGGAAACACCATATATTTT	CASSSGGSGNTIYF
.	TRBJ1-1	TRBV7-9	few	TGTGCCAGCAGCTTAGCCAGGTCGGAAAAAGCTTTCTTT	CASSLARSEKAFF
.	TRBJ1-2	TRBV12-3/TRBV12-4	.	TGTGCCAGCAGTTTTTCCGGGGCGTATGGCTACACCTTC	CASSFSGAYGYTF
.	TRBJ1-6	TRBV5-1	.	TGCGCCAGCAGCTGGGGACTGGATAATTCACCCCTCCACTTT	CASSWGLDNSPLHF
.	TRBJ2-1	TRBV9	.	TGTGCCAGCAGCGTGAGAGGGTCCGAGGGGGAGAAGCAGTTCTTC	CASSVRGSEGEKQFF